Below are 13 T cell receptor beta chains sequenced from a single sample in a study of cytomegalovirus exposure and HLA in healthy donors (dated by TCRdb to 2017 to 2019). Libraries were prepared through the immunoSEQ multiplex PCR assay. A mixture of 60 forward primers for TCR Vbeta segments and 13 reverse primers for TCR Jbeta segments was used in the multiplex PCR. TCRdb's version of the immuneACCESS table is confined to in-frame rearrangements and falls short of the full clone set. An unresolved V gene accounts for under half of the shortfall where checked; the remainder is of unknown origin. The sample contains about 220,000 clones, over 80% of them found a single time. The top ten constitute roughly 5.5% of the sample. Sequencing was performed on PBMCs. These TCRs come from a man between 40 and 49 years old in good health and CMV-seropositive.

The chain recombines TRBV19 with TRBJ2-3; 9 bases are a match to TRBD1. The trim removed 4 bases at V and 0 bases at J, leaving 2 bases unmatched. This CDR3 comprises 15 residues. The germline CDR1 and CDR2 sequences are LNHDA and SQIVND (reference sequence). The CDR3 DNA follows: TGTGCCAGTAGTAGCGGACAGGGGAGCACAGATACGCAGTATTTT. This gives the protein CASSSGQGSTDTQYF.

The chain is built from TRBV6-1 and TRBJ2-7; the match to TRBD2 covers 7 bases. The CDR3 has 15 amino acids. Germline-derived CDR1 and CDR2 are MNHNS and SASEGT. The junction had 7 bases not matched to a gene; V was cut back by 0 bases and J by 5 bases. CDR3 protein: CASSEAGGSSHEQYV. The CDR3, as DNA: TGTGCCAGCAGTGAAGCGGGCGGGAGTTCCCACGAGCAGTACGTC.

The chain employs TRBV19 and TRBJ2-2; TRBD2 agrees at 13 bases. This CDR3 spans 18 amino acids. Germline loops: CDR1 LNHDA, CDR2 SQIVND (reference sequence). The V and J ends lost 2 bases and 1 base, in that order; junction bases with no gene match: 4. CDR3 loop: CASSIRLAGGLNTGELFF. CDR3 bases: TGTGCCAGTAGTATAAGACTAGCGGGAGGTTTGAACACCGGGGAGCTGTTTTTT.

The chain combines TRBV5-4 with TRBJ2-7; 10 bases are shared with TRBD2. CDR3 length equals 15 residues. Germline V CDR1 and CDR2: SGHNT, YYREEE (reference sequence). J was trimmed by 6 bases and V by 0 bases; bases with no gene match: 6. This CDR3 reads CASSLGLAGVGEQYF. The CDR3 nucleotides are TGTGCCAGCAGCTTGGGGCTAGCGGGAGTAGGCGAGCAGTACTTC.

The chain has TRBV2 and TRBJ1-3; 8 nucleotides match TRBD1. With 3 bases clipped from V and 6 bases from J, the junction kept 7 bases outside the gene matches. The CDR3 contains 15 residues. Germline V gene sequence: CDR1 SNHLY, CDR2 FYNNEI. The DNA for the CDR3 is TGTGCCAGCAGTGAGGTGACAGGGGAGGAAAACACCATATATTTT. Residues: CASSEVTGEENTIYF.

This clone has a handful of counts. This chain connects TRBV2 to TRBJ2-7; maybe TRBD2 (5 bases). Per the germline V gene, CDR1 is SNHLY and CDR2 is FYNNEI. The CDR3 is made up of 12 amino acids. V was trimmed by 8 bases and J by 4 bases, leaving 12 bases between them. The CDR3 protein is CASEVRVYEQYV. CDR3 nucleotides: TGTGCCAGCGAAGTGCGGGTTTACGAGCAGTACGTC.

The J gene is TRBJ2-3, the V gene TRBV7-6; 12 bases map to TRBD1. V lost 0 bases, J lost 4 bases, and 2 bases stayed unmatched. This CDR3 comprises 16 residues. From germline, CDR1 is SGHVS and CDR2 FNYEAQ. For the CDR3, the DNA is TGTGCCAGCAGCTTAGCCGGGACAGGGGGCGCAGATACGCAGTATTTT. Translating gives CASSLAGTGGADTQYF.

This clone was counted once. This chain joins TRBV9 and TRBJ2-2; possible D gene TRBD2, 5 bases. From germline, CDR1 is SGDLS and CDR2 YYNGEE. The CDR3 has 14 amino acids. Trimming left V 3 bases short and J 4 bases short, with 10 bases between. The CDR3 bases are TGTGCCAGCAGCGCCCTAGAGGGCACCGGGGAGCTGTTTTTT. It yields the protein CASSALEGTGELFF.

This clone was recorded a few times. The V gene is TRBV6-5, the J gene TRBJ2-1, with a possible D match to TRBD2 (6 bases). The germline V gene has CDR1 MNHEY and CDR2 SVGAGI. V was clipped by 6 bases and J by 6 bases, with 12 bases between them. CDR3 length equals 13 residues. The CDR3 here is CASRTSFSNEQFF. The DNA for the CDR3 is TGTGCCAGCAGGACTAGTTTTAGCAATGAGCAGTTCTTC.

The J gene is TRBJ2-7, the V gene TRBV27, with 7 bases lining up with TRBD1. CDR1 is MNHEY and CDR2 is SMNVEV in the germline V gene (reference sequence). Trimming at V came to 8 bases and at J to 5 bases, leaving 12 bases not matched to a gene. CDR3 size: 14 residues. The CDR3 nucleotides are TGTGCCAGCGCGTCTGAGGGGACAGTAAACGAGCAGTACTTC. This gives the protein CASASEGTVNEQYF.

The chain carries TRBV21-1 and TRBJ1-5; TRBD1 reflects the table's D call only, with no check against the DNA. TRBV21-1 is annotated as a pseudogene. The CDR3 is made up of 15 amino acids. The CDR3 protein is CASSSPHRGNQPQHF. The CDR3 DNA sequence: TGTGCCAGCAGCTCCCCACACAGGGGCAATCAGCCCCAGCATTTT.

The rearrangement joins TRBV6-5 to TRBJ2-7; 7 bases align to TRBD1. Germline V lookup: CDR1 MNHEY, CDR2 SVGAGI. J gave up 0 bases and V 3 bases, and 5 bases lay outside the gene matches. The CDR3 spans 15 residues. The CDR3 reads CASSYGTATSYEQYF. The CDR3 region has the DNA TGTGCCAGCAGTTATGGGACAGCAACCTCCTACGAGCAGTACTTC.

CDR3 DNA: TGTGCCAGCAGCTTACAGGCTATGCTCCTCACTGAAGCTTTCTTT. Encoded protein: CASSLQAMLLTEAFF. V usage is TRBV5-5 and J usage is TRBJ1-1; D is possibly TRBD1 (5 bases). Per the germline V gene, CDR1 is SGHKS and CDR2 is YYEKEE (reference sequence). V was shortened by 2 bases and J by 4 bases, with 15 bases between the two germline ends. There are 15 residues in the CDR3.